These 19 T cell receptor beta chains came from one sample sequenced in a study of shared clonotypes between healthy human individuals. The data were produced by immunoSEQ multiplex PCR, yet TCRdb's version contains in-frame clones alone and is incomplete. This table has 1,400,000 or so clones, around 98.5% appearing once. Sequencing was done on a sample of naive CD4+ T cells sorted from blood. The subset was: CD45RA+ positively selected. Source of these receptors: a young man in good health.

Comments on this clone: Distinct nucleotide sequences in the sample also encode this CDR3. The rearrangement uses TRBV15 and TRBJ1-5; D gene unclear. The ends were cut back, 4 bases at V and 4 bases at J, with 5 bases in the middle. The CDR3 length is 12 residues. The germline gives CDR1 LNHNV, CDR2 YYDKDF (reference sequence). As DNA, the CDR3 is TGTGCCACCAGCAAGGGAAATCAGCCCCAGCATTTT. Amino acids: CATSKGNQPQHF.

The rearrangement joins TRBV9 to TRBJ2-7; 8 positions agree with TRBD1. J lost 0 bases, V lost 3 bases, and 8 bases had no gene match. CDR1 and CDR2 from the germline V gene are SGDLS and YYNGEE. This CDR3 contains 16 residues. The CDR3 is CASSAGQGAISYEQYF. The CDR3 nucleotides read TGTGCCAGCAGCGCCGGCCAGGGGGCTATCTCCTACGAGCAGTACTTC.

V usage is TRBV10-2 and J usage is TRBJ2-1; D is ambiguous. CDR1 and CDR2 from the germline V gene are WSHSY and SAAADI. V lost 5 bases, J lost 4 bases, and 6 bases lay in between. CDR3 length equals 12 residues. Here the CDR3 DNA reads TGCGCCAGCAGTATCGGGTACAATGAGCAGTTCTTC. Amino acids: CASSIGYNEQFF.

The chain uses TRBV11-1 and TRBJ2-4, with D tentatively TRBD1 (5 bases). Trimming removed 3 bases from V and 2 bases from J, with 14 bases in between. The CDR3 sequence is 16 residues long. CDR1 SGHAT and CDR2 FQDESV come from the germline V gene (reference sequence). The CDR3: CASSLGFGHSKNIQYF. As DNA, the CDR3 is TGTGCCAGCAGCTTGGGGTTCGGACACTCCAAAAACATTCAGTACTTC.

The chain links TRBV5-1 to TRBJ2-1; 11 positions match TRBD2. The germline V gene encodes CDR1 SGHRS and CDR2 YFSETQ. V lost 3 bases to trimming and J lost 1 base; unmatched junction nucleotides: 9. This CDR3 is 18 amino acids long. The CDR3 nucleotides are TGCGCCAGCAGCTATGGGCTAGCGGGAGGCAAATCCTACAATGAGCAGTTCTTC. Translated, it gives CASSYGLAGGKSYNEQFF. The complete variable domain, with remaining parts taken from reference TRBV5-1 and TRBJ2-1, reads KAGVTQTPRYLIKTRGQQVTLSCSPISGHRSVSWYQQTPGQGLQFLFEYFSETQRNKGNFPGRFSGRQFSNSRSEMNVSTLELGDSALYLCASSYGLAGGKSYNEQFFGPGTRLTVL.

With respect to this clone: The sample contains more than one DNA sequence encoding this CDR3. The genes are TRBV5-1 and TRBJ1-1; 9 positions agree with TRBD1. With 0 bases clipped from V and 4 bases from J, the junction kept 1 base outside the gene matches. The CDR3 has 14 residues. The V gene's germline CDR1 is SGHRS and CDR2 YFSETQ. The CDR3 coding sequence is TGCGCCAGCAGCTTGGGACAGGGGGGCACTGAAGCTTTCTTT. It specifies CASSLGQGGTEAFF.

V is TRBV13 and J is TRBJ2-3; TRBD2 is a possible D gene (5 bases). Trimming took 1 base from V and 7 from J, leaving 12 bases between them. CDR3 size: 14 residues. Germline V gene lookup returns CDR1 PRHDT and CDR2 FYEKMQ (reference sequence). CDR3 sequence reads: CASSLAAAGYTQYF. DNA of the CDR3: TGTGCCAGCAGCTTAGCAGCGGCCGGGTATACGCAGTATTTT.

The V call is TRBV6-4, the J call TRBJ2-7; 7 bases agree with TRBD1. Per germline, CDR1 MRHNA and CDR2 SNTAGT. V lost 6 bases to trimming and J lost 0 bases; unmatched junction nucleotides: 5. This CDR3 has 14 amino acids. CDR3 sequence reads: CASRATGNSYEQYF. CDR3 bases: TGTGCCAGCAGAGCGACAGGGAACTCCTACGAGCAGTACTTC.

The chain has TRBV18 and TRBJ2-6, with D possibly TRBD1 on 5 matching bases. The CDR3 length is 16 residues. V was clipped by 3 bases and J by 1 base, with 10 bases between them. Germline-derived CDR1 and CDR2 are KGHSH and LQKENI. CDR3 coding DNA: TGTGCCAGCTCACCCCCCAGGGCATCTGGGGCCAACGTCCTGACTTTC. Translated: CASSPPRASGANVLTF.

This rearrangement joins TRBV6-5 to TRBJ2-2; D is undetermined. CDR1 is MNHEY and CDR2 is SVGAGI in the germline V gene. V was trimmed by 1 base and J by 6 bases, leaving 6 bases between them. There are 13 residues in the CDR3. CDR3 DNA sequence: TGTGCCAGCAGTTACTGGGTTTCCGGGGAGCTGTTTTTT. Amino acids: CASSYWVSGELFF.

The chain recombines TRBV5-6 with TRBJ2-7; 8 nucleotides line up with TRBD1. Germline values: CDR1 SGHDT, CDR2 YYEEEE. The CDR3 totals 14 residues. Losses at the gene ends were 3 bases for V and 7 bases for J; bases not matched to a gene: 9. The CDR3 loop reads CASSYQGAAGEQYF. DNA of the CDR3: TGTGCCAGCAGCTATCAGGGGGCCGCGGGAGAGCAGTACTTC.

The chain is built from TRBV7-3 and TRBJ1-5; D call uncertain. Germline CDR1 SGHTA, CDR2 FQGTGA. This CDR3 is built from 16 residues. V shed 2 bases and J shed 5 bases, with 16 bases lying between them. CDR3 protein: CASSLSVSGLDQPQHF. The CDR3 DNA reads TGTGCCAGCAGCTTATCGGTTTCCGGCTTGGATCAGCCCCAGCATTTT.

V usage is TRBV6-1 and J usage is TRBJ2-7, with 9 positions matching TRBD2. V was clipped by 0 bases and J by 13 bases; unmatched bases: 4. The CDR3 is 12 amino acids. Germline CDR1 and CDR2: MNHNS and SASEGT. CDR3 region: CASSEARLAAYF. For the CDR3, the DNA is TGTGCCAGCAGTGAAGCCCGACTAGCGGCCTACTTC.

The V call is TRBV6-5, the J call TRBJ2-7, with D maybe TRBD2 (6 bases). The V gene's germline CDR1 is MNHEY and CDR2 SVGAGI. The CDR3 is 16 amino acids. Trimming left V 0 bases short and J 7 bases short, with 19 bases between. Here the CDR3 reads CASSYSGSLSGGEQYF. CDR3 nucleotides: TGTGCCAGCAGTTACTCGGGCAGCCTATCTGGGGGGGAGCAGTACTTC.

The chain links TRBV2 to TRBJ2-7; D not resolved. Trimming removed 6 bases from V and 7 bases from J, with 16 bases in between. The CDR3 is 13 amino acids. Germline CDR1 and CDR2: SNHLY and FYNNEI. The CDR3 reads CASRTGRLEEQYF. In DNA, the CDR3 is TGTGCCAGCAGAACCGGACGGCTTGAGGAGCAGTACTTC.

The CDR3 nucleotides are TGTGCCAGCAGCTTTGTCCGGGGACACTACGAGCAGTACTTC. It encodes CASSFVRGHYEQYF. The chain links TRBV11-2 to TRBJ2-7; D is perhaps TRBD1 (6 bases). The CDR3 loop spans 14 amino acids. Trimming shortened V by 3 bases and J by 3 bases, and 12 bases separated the two germline ends. Germline CDR1 is SGHAT and CDR2 is FQNNGV.

The chain employs TRBV25-1 and TRBJ1-4, with D unresolved. Germline values: CDR1 MGHDK, CDR2 SYGVNS. The CDR3 covers 16 residues. The V end was cut by 4 bases, the J end by 7 bases, with 19 bases between. This CDR3 reads CASSVTRVSPGEKLFF. Written as DNA, the CDR3 is TGTGCCAGCAGTGTCACGCGGGTCTCGCCGGGTGAAAAACTGTTTTTT.

The V and J genes are TRBV5-1 and TRBJ2-7, with 8 bases lining up with TRBD1. This CDR3 comprises 13 residues. In germline, CDR1 is SGHRS, CDR2 YFSETQ. V trimming: 6 bases; J trimming: 5 bases; junction bases outside the gene matches: 7. The CDR3 nucleotides read TGCGCCAGCACGGGGACAGGTACCAACGAGCAGTACTTC. Protein sequence: CASTGTGTNEQYF.

About this clone itself: The same CDR3 also results from other DNA sequences found in this sample. This chain uses TRBV9 with TRBJ2-7; no clear D gene. CDR1 and CDR2 (germline): SGDLS, YYNGEE. This CDR3 comprises 14 residues. Trimming removed 0 bases at V and 3 bases at J, with 10 bases between. The CDR3 reads CASSVGSQSYEQYF. CDR3 DNA: TGTGCCAGCAGCGTAGGGAGCCAAAGCTACGAGCAGTACTTC.